The clone carrying this TCR beta chain was counted a few times. The sample is drawn from a study of blood T cells in healthy people across ages. Using a J-beta primer mix together with a sample-barcoded 5' primer, a second PCR was run for roughly 7 to 12 cycles. TCRdb processed the 5' RACE reads anew with MiXCR; each CDR3 protein has one entry. The sample holds about 770,000 distinct CDR3 sequences, approximately 44% seen once. This TCR was sampled from a man aged 55 to 69 in good health. Sequenced sample: blood.

The DNA for the CDR3 is TGTGCCAGCAGCGTAAGCGGGGATTACGAAGAGACCCAGTACTTC. This codes for CASSVSGDYEETQYF. The chain employs TRBV9 and TRBJ2-5; 7 nucleotides align to TRBD2. The CDR3 has 15 amino acids. Per germline, CDR1 SGDLS and CDR2 YYNGEE. V gave up 1 base and J gave up 3 bases; unmatched junction bases: 6.